This T cell receptor beta chain was profiled in a study of cytomegalovirus exposure and HLA in healthy donors. Germline V gives CDR1 SGHAT, CDR2 FQNNGV. The CDR3 is made up of 15 amino acids. V was clipped by 5 bases and J by 5 bases, with 13 bases between them. With regard to this clone: What it binds is unknown.

Points from the study as a whole: Analyzed later, most CMV-associated TCR beta chains appeared HLA-restricted.

The PCR had 60 Vbeta and 13 Jbeta primers. In the original analysis: Among the unique TCR beta chains that a later analysis counted, about 85 million in all, about 12 million were shared. Clones were read by immunoSEQ multiplex PCR, and TCRdb kept only the in-frame ones, dropping some. That table supplies the V and J calls and clone size; D and trimming were determined from the DNA. The sample carries 150,000 to 200,000 clones, 75% to 85% recorded once. The chain employs TRBV11-2 and TRBJ1-6, with a weak D call TRBD1 (6 bases). The sequence derives from a woman aged 45-59 years in good health and CMV-seronegative. What was sequenced was PBMCs. CDR3 in DNA: TGTGCCAGCAGCCGGGGGGCGCAGGATAATTCACCCCTCCACTTT. Protein: CASSRGAQDNSPLHF.